This TCR beta chain was sequenced during a study of shared clonotypes between healthy human individuals. Assay runs were performed at deep level. Template for every sorted-subset replicate PCR totaled 200 to 250 ng DNA, roughly 30,000 T cell genomes. The repertoire was sequenced with immunoSEQ multiplex PCR; TCRdb's copy has only in-frame clones and lacks some. In the table there are 2.3 million or so clones, approximately 93% of which are singletons. Details on this clone: Other DNA sequences in the same sample also yield this CDR3.

Per the germline V gene, CDR1 is GTSNPN and CDR2 is SVGIG (reference sequence). Trimming removed 4 bases at V and 2 bases at J, with 5 bases between. This CDR3 region has 11 residues. From CD4+ cells came CD45RA+ naive and CD45RA-negative memory subsets. The sequence was collected from a man aged 18 to 35 in good health. Some clones in this sample may be carry-over from other donors' samples. This sequence joins TRBV30 and TRBJ1-2; D unclear. The sequencing input was naive CD4+ T cells from PBMCs. Subset here: CD45RA+ positively selected. The CDR3 DNA reads as TGTGCCTGGACGGGGAACTATGGCTACACCTTC. Protein product: CAWTGNYGYTF. The entire variable domain, with the rest obtained from reference TRBV30 and TRBJ1-2, is as follows: SQTIHQWPATLVQPVGSPLSLECTVEGTSNPNLYWYRQAAGRGLQLLFYSVGIGQISSEVPQNLSASRPQDRQFILSSKKLLLSDSGFYLCAWTGNYGYTFGSGTRLTVV.